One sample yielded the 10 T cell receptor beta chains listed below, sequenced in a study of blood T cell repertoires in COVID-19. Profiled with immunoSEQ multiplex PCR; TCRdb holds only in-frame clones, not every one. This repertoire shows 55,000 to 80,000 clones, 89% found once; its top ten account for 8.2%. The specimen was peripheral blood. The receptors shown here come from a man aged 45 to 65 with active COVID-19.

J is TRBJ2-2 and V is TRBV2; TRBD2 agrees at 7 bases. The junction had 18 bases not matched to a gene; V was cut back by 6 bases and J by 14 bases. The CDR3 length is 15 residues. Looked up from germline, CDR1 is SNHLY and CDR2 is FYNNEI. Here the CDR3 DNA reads TGTGCCAGCAGCGGGGAAAGGGGAGGGTCTGCGCTTCTGTTTTTT. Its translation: CASSGERGGSALLFF.

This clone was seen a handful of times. CDR3 in amino acids: CATARGGTTWEQYF. CDR3 DNA sequence: TGCGCCACCGCCCGGGGGGGGACCACATGGGAGCAGTACTTC. The chain carries TRBV10-2 and TRBJ2-7; TRBD2 aligns across 8 bases. The germline V gene encodes CDR1 WSHSY and CDR2 SAAADI. V shed 10 bases, J shed 7 bases, and the junction held 15 bases outside the gene matches. CDR3 length: 14 amino acids.

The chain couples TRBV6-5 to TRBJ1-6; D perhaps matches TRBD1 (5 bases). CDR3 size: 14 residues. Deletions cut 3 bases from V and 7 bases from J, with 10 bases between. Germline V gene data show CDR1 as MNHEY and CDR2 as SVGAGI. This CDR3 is CASSYGQGNSPLHF. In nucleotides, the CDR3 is TGTGCCAGCAGTTATGGTCAGGGAAATTCACCCCTCCACTTT.

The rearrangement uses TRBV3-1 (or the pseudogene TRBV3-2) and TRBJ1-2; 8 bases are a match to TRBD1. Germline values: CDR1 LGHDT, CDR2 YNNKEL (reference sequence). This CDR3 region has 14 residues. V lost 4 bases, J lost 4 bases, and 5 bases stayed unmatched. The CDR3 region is CASSRQGASYGYTF. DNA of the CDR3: TGTGCCAGCAGCCGTCAGGGGGCGAGCTATGGCTACACCTTC.

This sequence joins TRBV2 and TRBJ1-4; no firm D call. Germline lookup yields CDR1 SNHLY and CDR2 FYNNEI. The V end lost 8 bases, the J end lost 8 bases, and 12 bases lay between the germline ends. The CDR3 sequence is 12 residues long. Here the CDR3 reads CASAGEREKLFF. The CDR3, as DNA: TGTGCCAGCGCCGGGGAAAGAGAAAAACTGTTTTTT.

CDR3 DNA: TGTGCCACGGAAGTGAGGGGGGGGCCCCTCAATGAGCAGTTCTTC. As protein: CATEVRGGPLNEQFF. This chain joins TRBV15 and TRBJ2-1; D may be TRBD2 (7 bases). CDR3 size: 15 residues. CDR1 is LNHNV and CDR2 is YYDKDF in the germline V gene (reference sequence). V lost 9 bases and J 6 bases, leaving 21 bases between the germline ends.

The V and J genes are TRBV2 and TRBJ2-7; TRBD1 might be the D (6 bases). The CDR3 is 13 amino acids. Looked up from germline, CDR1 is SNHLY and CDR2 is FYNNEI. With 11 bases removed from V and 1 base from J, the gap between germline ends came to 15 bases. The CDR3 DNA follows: TGTGCCTCAGGAATGGACAGATCCTACGAGCAGTACTTC. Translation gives CASGMDRSYEQYF.

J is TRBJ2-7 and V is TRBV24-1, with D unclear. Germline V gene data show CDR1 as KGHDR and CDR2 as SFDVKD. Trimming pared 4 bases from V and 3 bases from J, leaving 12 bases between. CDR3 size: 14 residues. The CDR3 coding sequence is TGTGCCACCAGTGAATCAGAATCCCTCTACGAGCAGTACTTC. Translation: CATSESESLYEQYF.

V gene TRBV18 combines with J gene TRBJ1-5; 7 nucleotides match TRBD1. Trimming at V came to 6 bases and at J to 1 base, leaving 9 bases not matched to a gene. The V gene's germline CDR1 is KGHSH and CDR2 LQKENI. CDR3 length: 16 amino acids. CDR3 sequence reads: CASSQQGLGSNQPQHF. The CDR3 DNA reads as TGTGCCAGCTCTCAACAGGGGCTGGGGAGCAATCAGCCCCAGCATTTT.

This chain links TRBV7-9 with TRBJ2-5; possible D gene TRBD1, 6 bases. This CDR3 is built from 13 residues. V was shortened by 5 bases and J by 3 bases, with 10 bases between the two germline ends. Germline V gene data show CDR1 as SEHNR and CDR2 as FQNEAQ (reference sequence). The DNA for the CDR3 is TGTGCCAGCAGCCCGGGACAAGAAGAGACCCAGTACTTC. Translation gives CASSPGQEETQYF. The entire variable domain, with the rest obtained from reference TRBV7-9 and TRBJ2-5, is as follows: DTGVSQNPRHKITKRGQNVTFRCDPISEHNRLYWYRQTLGQGPEFLTYFQNEAQLEKSRLLSDRFSAERPKGSFSTLEIQRTEQGDSAMYLCASSPGQEETQYFGPGTRLLVL.